Listed below are T cell receptor beta chains from one sample, sequenced in a study of PD-1 blockade in classical Hodgkin lymphoma. Only in-frame clones appear in the TCRdb table, and some are missing; sequencing was by immunoSEQ multiplex PCR. This sample has about 35,000 clones, with approximately 90% found just once. Input material: CD4+ T cells from blood. All receptors derive from a human donor with classical Hodgkin lymphoma. The CDR3 runs from the conserved cysteine through the conserved F or W. Fields, in order: J gene, D gene, clone size, V gene, CDR3 protein, CDR3 DNA. D genes are given only for firm matches. Clone size is given for some rows only: seen once, a few or many times, or a class if the clone is expanded.

>TRBJ1-6|.|few|TRBV13
CASSSGRHNSPLHF
TGTGCCAGCAGCTCGGGACGGCATAATTCACCCCTCCACTTT
>TRBJ2-4|.|.|TRBV2
CASSVDGGFAKNIQYF
TGTGCCAGCAGTGTCGATGGGGGATTTGCCAAAAACATTCAGTACTTC
>TRBJ2-4|TRBD1|.|TRBV18
CASSTGGKNIQYF
TGTGCCAGCTCAACAGGGGGGAAAAACATTCAGTACTTC
>TRBJ1-2|.|.|TRBV10-3
CAISEGRIYGYTF
TGTGCCATCAGCGAGGGACGGATCTATGGCTACACCTTC
>TRBJ1-1|TRBD1|.|TRBV6-6
CASSRGTGAEAFF
TGTGCCAGCAGTCGAGGGACAGGGGCTGAAGCTTTCTTT
>TRBJ2-1|TRBD2|.|TRBV6-5
CASSRWTSGSNEQFF
TGTGCCAGCAGTCGATGGACTAGCGGGAGCAATGAGCAGTTCTTC
>TRBJ1-2|.|.|TRBV15
CATSRDKTGFGNGYTF
TGTGCCACCAGCAGAGACAAGACAGGTTTTGGAAATGGCTACACCTTC
>TRBJ1-4|TRBD1|.|TRBV7-6
CASSQTGGKGEKLFF
TGTGCCAGCAGCCAAACAGGGGGCAAAGGGGAAAAACTGTTTTTT
>TRBJ1-6|TRBD1|.|TRBV27
CASSIHLRGLSPLHF
TGTGCCAGCAGTATCCATCTTAGGGGGCTTTCACCCCTCCACTTT
>TRBJ1-2|TRBD1|few|TRBV6-6
CASSDPGQGDYGYTF
TGTGCCAGCAGTGACCCCGGACAGGGAGACTATGGCTACACCTTC
>TRBJ2-1|TRBD1|.|TRBV6-5
CASSSNGQGYNEQFF
TGTGCCAGCAGTTCTAACGGACAGGGTTACAATGAGCAGTTCTTC
>TRBJ1-4|.|.|TRBV30
CAWREGTNEKLFF
TGTGCCTGGAGGGAGGGAACTAATGAAAAACTGTTTTTT
>TRBJ2-1|.|.|TRBV11-3
CASSLGGTSNEQFF
TGTGCCAGCAGCTTAGGTGGGACTTCGAATGAGCAGTTCTTC
>TRBJ1-5|.|.|TRBV7-9
CASSLVSALGYNQPQHF
TGTGCCAGCAGCTTAGTCTCGGCGCTAGGATACAATCAGCCCCAGCATTTT
>TRBJ2-5|.|.|TRBV28
CASSQPGTAEETQYF
TGTGCCAGCAGCCAACCTGGGACGGCGGAAGAGACCCAGTACTTC
>TRBJ2-1|.|.|TRBV5-8
CASSFRSSYNEQFF
TGTGCCAGCAGCTTCCGGAGCTCCTACAATGAGCAGTTCTTC
>TRBJ1-2|.|few|TRBV5-1
CASSLSDAGYTF
TGCGCCAGCAGCTTAAGTGATGCTGGCTACACCTTC
>TRBJ2-6|.|.|TRBV5-1
CASSLLGTQSAGANVLTF
TGCGCCAGCAGCTTGTTAGGGACCCAATCGGCTGGGGCCAACGTCCTGACTTTC
>TRBJ1-5|.|.|TRBV11-2
CASSLDLSNQPQHF
TGTGCCAGCAGCTTAGATTTAAGCAATCAGCCCCAGCATTTT
>TRBJ1-1|TRBD1|.|TRBV11-2
CASSANRGRNTEAFF
TGTGCCAGCAGCGCCAACAGGGGGCGGAACACTGAAGCTTTCTTT
>TRBJ2-1|.|.|TRBV6-5
CASSFDPVRPEQFF
TGTGCCAGCAGTTTCGACCCAGTAAGGCCTGAGCAGTTCTTC
>TRBJ2-2|TRBD2|.|TRBV19
CASNIAGNTGELFF
TGTGCCAGTAACATAGCGGGGAACACCGGGGAGCTGTTTTTT
>TRBJ2-5|TRBD1|.|TRBV9
CASSEGQGQETQYF
TGTGCCAGCAGCGAAGGACAGGGGCAGGAGACCCAGTACTTC
>TRBJ2-3|.|once|TRBV29-1
CSVERPQRTYTDTQYF
TGCAGCGTTGAGAGGCCTCAGCGGACTTACACAGATACGCAGTATTTT
>TRBJ2-2|.|.|TRBV7-9
CASSPKPGETGELFF
TGTGCCAGCAGTCCAAAGCCCGGTGAAACCGGGGAGCTGTTTTTT
>TRBJ2-2|.|.|TRBV11-2
CASSLLDNTGELFF
TGTGCCAGCAGCTTGCTGGATAACACCGGGGAGCTGTTTTTT
>TRBJ2-3|.|.|TRBV12-5
CASGWTSSTDTQYF
TGTGCTAGTGGTTGGACTTCTAGCACAGATACGCAGTATTTT
>TRBJ2-2|.|.|TRBV7-2
CASSLDVGRGDTGELFF
TGTGCCAGCAGCTTAGATGTGGGGAGAGGGGACACCGGGGAGCTGTTTTTT
>TRBJ2-1|.|once|TRBV9
CASSVEVGPGIYNEQFF
TGTGCCAGCAGCGTAGAAGTAGGGCCCGGGATTTACAATGAGCAGTTCTTC